What follows describes a single T cell receptor (beta chain). TCRB transcripts that were expressed got sequenced, as all of the isolated RNA had been reverse transcribed. Assay used: immunoSEQ multiplex PCR; TCRdb lists only in-frame clones, some missing. The sample includes roughly 150,000 clones, around 10% of them seen just once. This sample was included in a study of beta chain features in type 1 diabetes. Deletions cut 0 bases from V and 1 base from J, with 5 bases between. The CDR3 runs 13 residues. Looked up from germline, CDR1 is SGDLS and CDR2 is YYNGEE. CD4+ naive, central memory, regulatory and stem cell-like memory cells were sorted via CD45RO/CCR7/CD25/CD127/CD95/CD27.

The sequence was obtained from a man aged 18 to 29 in good health. The chain is built from TRBV9 and TRBJ2-7; D is undetermined. Sequenced input: central memory CD4+ T cells from blood. The CDR3 DNA is TGTGCCAGCAGCGTAGGCGGTTCCTACGAGCAGTACTTC. Translating gives CASSVGGSYEQYF.